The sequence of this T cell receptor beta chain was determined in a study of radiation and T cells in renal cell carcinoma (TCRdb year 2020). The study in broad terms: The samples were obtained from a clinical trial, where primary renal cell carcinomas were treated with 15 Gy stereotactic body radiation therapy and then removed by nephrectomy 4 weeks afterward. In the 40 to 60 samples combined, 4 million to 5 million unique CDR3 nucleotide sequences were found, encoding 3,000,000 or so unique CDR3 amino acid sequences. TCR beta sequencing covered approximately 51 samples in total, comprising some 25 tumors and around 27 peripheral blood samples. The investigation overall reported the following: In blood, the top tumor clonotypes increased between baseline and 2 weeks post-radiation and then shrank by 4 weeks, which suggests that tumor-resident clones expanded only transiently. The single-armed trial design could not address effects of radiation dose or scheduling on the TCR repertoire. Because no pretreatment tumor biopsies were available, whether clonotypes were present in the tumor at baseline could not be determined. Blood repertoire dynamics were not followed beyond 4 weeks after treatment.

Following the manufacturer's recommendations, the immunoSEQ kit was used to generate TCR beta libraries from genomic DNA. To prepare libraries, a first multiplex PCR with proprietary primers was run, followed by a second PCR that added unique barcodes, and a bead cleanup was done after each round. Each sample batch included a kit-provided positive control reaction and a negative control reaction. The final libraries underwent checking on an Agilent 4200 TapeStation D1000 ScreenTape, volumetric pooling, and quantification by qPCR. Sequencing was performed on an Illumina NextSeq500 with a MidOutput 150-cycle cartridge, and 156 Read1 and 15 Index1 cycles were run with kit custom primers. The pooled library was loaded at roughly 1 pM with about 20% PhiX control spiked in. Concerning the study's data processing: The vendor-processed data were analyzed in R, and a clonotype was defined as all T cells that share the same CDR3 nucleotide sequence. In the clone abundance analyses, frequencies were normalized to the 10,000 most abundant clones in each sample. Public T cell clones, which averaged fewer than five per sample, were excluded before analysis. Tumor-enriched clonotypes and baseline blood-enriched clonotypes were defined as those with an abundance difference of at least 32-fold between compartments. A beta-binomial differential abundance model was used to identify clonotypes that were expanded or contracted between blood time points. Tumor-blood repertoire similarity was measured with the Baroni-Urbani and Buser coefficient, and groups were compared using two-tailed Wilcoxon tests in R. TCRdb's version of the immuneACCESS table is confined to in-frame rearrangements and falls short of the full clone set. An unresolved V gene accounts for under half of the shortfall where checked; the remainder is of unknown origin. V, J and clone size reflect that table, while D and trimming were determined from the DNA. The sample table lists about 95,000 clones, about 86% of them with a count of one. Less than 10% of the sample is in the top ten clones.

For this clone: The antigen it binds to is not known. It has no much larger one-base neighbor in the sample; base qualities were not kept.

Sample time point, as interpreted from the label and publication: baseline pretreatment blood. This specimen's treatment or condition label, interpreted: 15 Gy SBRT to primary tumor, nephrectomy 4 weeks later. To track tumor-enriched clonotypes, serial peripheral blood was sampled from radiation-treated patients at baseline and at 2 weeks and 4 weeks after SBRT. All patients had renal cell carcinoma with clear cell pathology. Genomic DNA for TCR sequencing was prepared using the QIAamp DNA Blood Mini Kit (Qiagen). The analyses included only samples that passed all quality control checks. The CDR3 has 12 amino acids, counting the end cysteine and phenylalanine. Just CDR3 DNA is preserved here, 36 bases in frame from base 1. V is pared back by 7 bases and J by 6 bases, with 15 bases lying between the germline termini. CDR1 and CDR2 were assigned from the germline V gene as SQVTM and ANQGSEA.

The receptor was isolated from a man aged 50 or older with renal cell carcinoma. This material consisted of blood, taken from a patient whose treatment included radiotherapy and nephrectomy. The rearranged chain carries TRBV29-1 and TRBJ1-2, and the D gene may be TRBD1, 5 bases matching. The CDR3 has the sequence CSAFIQGDGYTF. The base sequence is TGCAGCGCCTTTATCCAGGGAGATGGCTACACCTTC.